One sample yielded the 9 T cell receptor beta chains listed below, sequenced in a study of beta chain features in type 1 diabetes. Expressed TCRB transcripts were sequenced because the isolated RNA had all been reverse transcribed beforehand. Sequencing used immunoSEQ multiplex PCR; TCRdb keeps in-frame clones, though not all of them. This repertoire shows fewer than 150,000 clones, about 7% found once; its top ten account for approximately 1.4%. Sequencing input: central memory CD4+ T cells from blood. The receptors were sampled from a woman aged 30 to 39 in good health.

The V call is TRBV27, the J call TRBJ1-2; 8 bases align to TRBD1. The V gene end was trimmed by 6 bases and the J gene end by 6 bases; junction bases not matched to a gene: 9. Germline CDR1 is MNHEY and CDR2 is SMNVEV (reference sequence). The CDR3 loop spans 14 amino acids. The CDR3 DNA follows: TGTGCCAGCAGCACCGGGCGGACAGGGCATGGCTACACCTTC. This translates into CASSTGRTGHGYTF.

This clone was seen a handful of times. This chain links TRBV5-6 with TRBJ2-2; TRBD2 agrees at 9 bases. The CDR3 has 17 amino acids. Germline-derived CDR1 and CDR2 are SGHDT and YYEEEE. The V and J ends lost 6 bases and 1 base, in that order; junction bases with no gene match: 10. The CDR3 bases are TGTGCCAGCACCCGGGAAGCGGGAGGCAGGAACACCGGGGAGCTGTTTTTT. Its protein is CASTREAGGRNTGELFF.

This clone was counted only a few times. V and J are TRBV4-1 and TRBJ2-7, with 10 nucleotides matching TRBD1. The V gene's germline CDR1 is MGHRA and CDR2 YSYEKL. This CDR3 has 16 amino acids. V was clipped by 0 bases and J by 7 bases; unmatched bases: 9. In nucleotides, the CDR3 is TGCGCCAGCAGCCAAGATCGGACAGGGGGGATGAAGGAGCAGTACTTC. As protein: CASSQDRTGGMKEQYF.

This clone was seen repeatedly, ten times or more. The chain couples TRBV5-8 to TRBJ2-4; TRBD2 aligns across 9 bases. V lost 5 bases to trimming and J lost 11 bases; unmatched junction nucleotides: 17. Germline V CDR1 and CDR2: SGHTS, YDEGEE. The CDR3 sequence is 16 residues long. The CDR3 DNA sequence: TGTGCCAGCAGTTATATTAATAGCGGGAGAATTGTATTTCAGTACTTC. It translates to CASSYINSGRIVFQYF.

This clone has just a few counts. This chain joins TRBV18 and TRBJ1-3; D is possibly TRBD1 (6 bases). Looked up from germline, CDR1 is KGHSH and CDR2 is LQKENI. V was cut by 8 bases and J by 0 bases, with 11 bases left in between. The CDR3 is 14 residues long. The CDR3 loop is CASQQGISGNTIYF. The CDR3 DNA is TGTGCCAGCCAGCAGGGGATCTCTGGAAACACCATATATTTT.

The chain is built from TRBV6-1 and TRBJ1-4; D gene unclear. The CDR3 sequence is 15 residues long. CDR1 and CDR2 from the germline V gene are MNHNS and SASEGT. V lost 2 bases, J lost 2 bases, and 9 bases lay in between. The CDR3 bases are TGTGCCAGCAGTGAATACGGGAAGACTAATGAAAAACTGTTTTTT. Protein product: CASSEYGKTNEKLFF.

This clone showed up just a few times. The chain couples TRBV28 to TRBJ2-4, with 11 bases lining up with TRBD2. Trimming cost V 2 bases and J 9 bases; bases outside gene matches: 12. The CDR3 length is 17 residues. Germline CDR1 and CDR2: MDHEN and SYDVKM. The CDR3: CASSLGFSGRAAFIQYF. In nucleotides, the CDR3 is TGTGCCAGCAGTTTAGGTTTTAGCGGGAGGGCCGCTTTCATTCAGTACTTC.

This clone turned up a few times. The chain recombines TRBV29-1 with TRBJ2-7, with 7 bases that match TRBD2. Trimming removed 5 bases from V and 2 bases from J; junction bases left unmatched: 15. Germline values: CDR1 SQVTM, CDR2 ANQGSEA. The CDR3 is 16 amino acids. Here the CDR3 DNA reads TGCAGCGTTCATACCCCAGCCGGGAGGTATCCCTACGAGCAGTACTTC. Protein: CSVHTPAGRYPYEQYF.

The gene calls are TRBV4-3 and TRBJ2-1, with TRBD2 as a possible D gene (6 bases). The V gene lost 3 bases and the J gene lost 6 bases, with 15 bases spanning the gap. The CDR3 is made up of 15 amino acids. Germline CDR1 and CDR2: LGHNA and YSLEER. The CDR3 sequence: CASSQSTGAGNEQFF. The CDR3 bases are TGCGCCAGCAGCCAGTCCACGGGAGCGGGCAATGAGCAGTTCTTC.